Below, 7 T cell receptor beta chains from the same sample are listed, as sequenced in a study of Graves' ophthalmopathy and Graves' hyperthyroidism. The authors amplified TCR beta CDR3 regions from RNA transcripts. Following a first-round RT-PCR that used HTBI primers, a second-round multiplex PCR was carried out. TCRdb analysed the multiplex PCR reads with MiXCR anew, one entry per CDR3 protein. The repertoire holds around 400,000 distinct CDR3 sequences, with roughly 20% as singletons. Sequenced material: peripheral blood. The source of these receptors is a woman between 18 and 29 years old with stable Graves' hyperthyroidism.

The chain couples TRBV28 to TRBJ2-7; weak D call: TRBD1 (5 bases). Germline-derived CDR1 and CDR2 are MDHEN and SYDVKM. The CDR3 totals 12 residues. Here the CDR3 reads CASSSQGYEQDV. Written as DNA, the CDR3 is TGTGCCAGCAGTTCCCAGGGTTACGAGCAGGACGTC.

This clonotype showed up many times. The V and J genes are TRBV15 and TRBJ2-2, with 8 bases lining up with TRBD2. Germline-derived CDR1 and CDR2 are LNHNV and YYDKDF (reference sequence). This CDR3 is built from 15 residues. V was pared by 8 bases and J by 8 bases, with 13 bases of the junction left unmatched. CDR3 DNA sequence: TGTGCCACCTCACTAGCGGAAGGGCTCAGAGGGGAGCTGTTTTTT. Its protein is CATSLAEGLRGELFF. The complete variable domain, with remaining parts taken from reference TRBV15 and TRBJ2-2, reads DAMVIQNPRYQVTQFGKPVTLSCSQTLNHNVMYWYQQKSSQAPKLLFHYYDKDFNNEADTPDNFQSRRPNTSFCFLDIRSPGLGDTAMYLCATSLAEGLRGELFFGEGSRLTVL.

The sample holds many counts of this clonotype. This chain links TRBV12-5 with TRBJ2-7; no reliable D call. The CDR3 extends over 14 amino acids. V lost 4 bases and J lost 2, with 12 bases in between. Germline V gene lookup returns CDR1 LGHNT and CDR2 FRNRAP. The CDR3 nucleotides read TGTGCTAGTGGTTCCAAGTATGGGACCTACGAGCAGTACTTC. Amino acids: CASGSKYGTYEQYF.

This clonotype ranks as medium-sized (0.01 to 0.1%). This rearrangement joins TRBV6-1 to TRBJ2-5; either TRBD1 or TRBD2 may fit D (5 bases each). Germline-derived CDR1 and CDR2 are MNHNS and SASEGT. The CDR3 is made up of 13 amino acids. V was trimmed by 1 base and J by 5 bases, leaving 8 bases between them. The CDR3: CASSEGGLETQYF. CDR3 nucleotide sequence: TGTGCCAGCAGTGAAGGGGGGTTGGAGACCCAGTACTTC.

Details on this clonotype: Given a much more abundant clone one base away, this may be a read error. CDR3 sequence reads: CASSLWDRSAGYTF. DNA of the CDR3: TGTGCCAGCAGCTTATGGGACAGGTCGGCTGGCTACACCTTC. This chain links TRBV7-9 with TRBJ1-2; 8 positions agree with TRBD1. CDR1 is SEHNR, CDR2 FQNEAQ, per germline (reference sequence). This CDR3 has 14 residues. V lost 2 bases, J lost 7 bases, and 6 bases stayed unmatched.

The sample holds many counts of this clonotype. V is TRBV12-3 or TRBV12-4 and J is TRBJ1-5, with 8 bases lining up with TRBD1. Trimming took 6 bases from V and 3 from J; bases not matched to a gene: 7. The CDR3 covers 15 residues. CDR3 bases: TGTGCCAGCAGCATCGGACAGGGTAACAATCAGCCCCAGCATTTT. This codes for CASSIGQGNNQPQHF.

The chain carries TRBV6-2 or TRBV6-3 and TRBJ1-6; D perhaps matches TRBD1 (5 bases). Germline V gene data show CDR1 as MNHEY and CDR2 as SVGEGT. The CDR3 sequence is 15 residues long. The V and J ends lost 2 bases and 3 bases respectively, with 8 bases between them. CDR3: CASSYGAVYNSPLHF. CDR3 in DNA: TGTGCCAGCAGTTACGGGGCAGTCTATAATTCACCCCTCCACTTT.